This TCR beta chain was profiled in a study of identical twins (dated by TCRdb to 2015 to 2016). At the level of the whole study: To test whether fetal clonotypes persist, the study used deep sequencing on TCR alpha and beta repertoires from monozygotic twins, unrelated adults of various ages, and cord blood. To rule out contamination, replicate twin experiments were performed at different times with different library preparation protocols.

Every donor in the study was a healthy Caucasian. Three pairs of female monozygotic twins, all aged about 18 to 30 years, were included in the twin cohort. Positive isolation kits from Invitrogen were used to isolate the CD4+ and CD8+ T cell populations. Broad study findings and their caveats: Because the same donors could not be followed over many years, the conclusions relied on cross-sectional statistical analysis. Fewer insertions were carried by abundant cord blood beta clonotypes; a weaker similar trend was observed in young adult naive repertoires, while no such trend was observed in memory repertoires. Zero-insertion analyses could be partly confounded by invariant T cells such as MAIT and iNKT, although diverse VJ usage argued against such confounding for most clonotypes. In monozygotic twins, recombination models systematically underestimated out-of-frame TCR alpha sharing, but the models matched the sharing seen between unrelated individuals. Out-of-frame TCR alpha sequences shared between twins showed an excess of low generation-probability sequences compared with coincidental sharing between unrelated individuals. The excess sharing between twins in beta out-of-frame sequences was weaker because fewer shared sequences reduced the signal-to-noise ratio.

About this clonotype itself: The clone's antigen remains unknown. Base quality data are lacking; no much larger clone is found one base away.

Library generation was performed with 5' RACE. Reads for this sample came from an Illumina HiSeq 2000. A universal primer binding site was added through template switching, and the final cDNA carried a unique molecular identifier so that TCR cDNA molecules could be counted accurately. Specific primers in the conserved constant-segment region were used to synthesize first-strand cDNA for TCR alpha and beta chains. To control for contamination, every cDNA library was double barcoded, receiving both a SMART-Mk sample barcode and Illumina barcodes. TruSeq adapter sequences, together with Illumina sample barcodes, were added in two successive PCR steps. The TCR alpha and beta cDNA libraries were sequenced on the Illumina HiSeq platform using custom primers. The original pipeline was this. Raw reads were processed with MiGEC to extract unique molecular identifiers, and MiXCR was used to determine CDR3 positions. For each individual, recombination models were inferred using an EM algorithm with the repgenHMM and IGoR tools. Shared clonotypes were analyzed with the tcR package in R, and sharing was normalized by the product of cloneset sizes. To study raw recombination without the effects of thymic and clonal selection, out-of-frame nonproductive sequences were analyzed. Starting from the raw public reads, TCRdb applied fastp trimming at Q25, assembled clones with MiXCR and retained in-frame beta chains. Rows are combined by CDR3 protein, so each entry shows the most common genes and DNA. None of the V and J calls come from the authors' own analysis; TCRdb made them. Within this sample are under 500,000 distinct CDR3 sequences, with approximately 14% of them counted one time only. The ten largest clonotypes hold more than 0.8% of the sample.

Including cysteine and phenylalanine, the CDR3 has 14 amino acids. This entry keeps only the CDR3 DNA: 42 bases, framed from base 1. From the germline V gene (reference sequence), CDR1 is SGHKS and CDR2 is YYEKEE. V sheds 2 bases and J sheds 4 bases, leaving 10 bases between their ends. These sequences were also reported in another study, on yellow fever vaccine responses in identical twins. As the second publication notes: According to the authors, in identical twins the way T cells responded to vaccination appeared partly convergent and partly personalized. The study precisely tracked vaccine-responding T cell clones in identical twins.

The sequencing input was CD4+ T cells sorted from blood. Recombination joined TRBV5-5 with TRBJ2-1; possibly the D gene is TRBD1, per 5 matching bases. The sequence came from a woman aged 18-35 years in good health. The sequenced DNA is TGTGCCAGCAGCTTTGACAGTTGGTACAATGAGCAGTTCTTC. It encodes CASSFDSWYNEQFF.